The clone carrying this T cell receptor (beta chain) occurred a few times. Its specificity is unknown. Treatment meaning: oral pan-JAK inhibitor, 5-10 mg twice daily. Extraction and reverse transcription of RNA yielded cDNA as the sequencing template. TCRdb keeps only in-frame clones here, not all; method: immunoSEQ multiplex PCR. The sample yields over 200,000 clones, 64% seen once. This entry comes from a study of CD8+ T cells in alopecia areata. Study details: Those patients who were treated received oral tofacitinib, which was given at 5 to 10 mg twice daily for moderate-to-severe alopecia areata. The study, taken as a whole, reports: Patients shared TCRs less clearly than mice did, possibly for HLA-related reasons. While patients received tofacitinib, many expanded lesional clones remained present in scalp and blood. Within the top 100, expanded CD8+ clones significantly decreased with tofacitinib, as did scalp clonality.

The CDR3 loop spans 15 amino acids. Per the germline V gene, CDR1 is ENHRY and CDR2 is SYGVKD. Germline trimming cut 3 bases from V and 1 base from J; bases unmatched to any gene: 4. The clonotype was recovered from a human donor with alopecia areata. The chain links TRBV10-3 to TRBJ1-1, with 8 bases identical to TRBD1. The specimen comprised CD4+ T cells sorted from blood, sampled at week 4, from a patient treated with tofacitinib. Here the CDR3 DNA reads TGTGCCATCAGTGACCGGACAGGGAAGAACACTGAAGCTTTCTTT. It specifies CAISDRTGKNTEAFF.